Shown below are 29 T cell receptor beta chains from a single sample sequenced in a study of shared clonotypes between healthy human individuals. Naive CD8 cells lacked CD45RO and underwent positive selection for CCR7, leaving out terminally differentiated effector memory CD45RA+ cells. The repertoire was sequenced with immunoSEQ multiplex PCR; TCRdb's copy has only in-frame clones and lacks some. Of some 2.1 million clones in the sample, over 85% were seen once. Sequenced sample: naive CD8+ T cells sorted from blood. The receptor set was obtained from a man between 18 and 35 years old in good health.

The V call is TRBV11-2, the J call TRBJ1-1, with D unresolved. Trimming removed 6 bases from V and 1 base from J, with 15 bases in between. Germline V gene sequence: CDR1 SGHAT, CDR2 FQNNGV. The CDR3 consists of 15 residues. The DNA of the CDR3 is TGTGCCAGCAGTCATACCCCCGACACGAACACTGAAGCTTTCTTT. Its translation: CASSHTPDTNTEAFF.

This sequence joins TRBV4-1 and TRBJ2-2; D remains unclear. The germline V gene has CDR1 MGHRA and CDR2 YSYEKL. Deletions cut 0 bases from V and 3 bases from J, with 11 bases between. CDR3 length equals 16 residues. This CDR3 reads CASSQEDQEYTGELFF. The CDR3 nucleotides read TGCGCCAGCAGCCAAGAGGACCAGGAGTACACCGGGGAGCTGTTTTTT.

The CDR3 sequence is CASSVVNGEQFF. For the CDR3, the DNA is TGTGCCAGCAGCGTAGTTAACGGAGAGCAGTTCTTC. V gene TRBV9 combines with J gene TRBJ2-1; D is undetermined. The CDR3 length is 12 residues. From germline, CDR1 is SGDLS and CDR2 YYNGEE. The V and J ends lost 0 bases and 10 bases respectively, with 8 bases between them.

The chain is built from TRBV28 and TRBJ2-3; maybe TRBD2 (6 bases). This CDR3 comprises 16 residues. Deletions cut 4 bases from V and 0 bases from J, with 14 bases between. Germline lookup yields CDR1 MDHEN and CDR2 SYDVKM. The CDR3 DNA sequence: TGTGCCAGCAGTTCGGGACTTCTTCGTAGCACAGATACGCAGTATTTT. Its protein product is CASSSGLLRSTDTQYF.

The chain is built from TRBV5-4 and TRBJ2-7; no definite D call. V was trimmed by 0 bases and J by 1 base, leaving 5 bases between them. The CDR3 is made up of 13 amino acids. Germline V CDR1 and CDR2: SGHNT, YYREEE (reference sequence). The CDR3 DNA sequence: TGTGCCAGCAGCTTGGTCCCTTCCTACGAGCAGTACTTC. Translation: CASSLVPSYEQYF.

This chain connects TRBV15 to TRBJ1-5; TRBD1 is a possible D gene (5 bases). Germline values: CDR1 LNHNV, CDR2 YYDKDF (reference sequence). The CDR3 sequence is 15 residues long. V was cut by 3 bases and J by 2 bases, with 11 bases left in between. CDR3 DNA: TGTGCCACCAGCAGCGGCAGGGAGGGCAATCAGCCCCAGCATTTT. Its translation: CATSSGREGNQPQHF.

The gene calls are TRBV9 and TRBJ2-1; TRBD2 agrees at 8 bases. The trim removed 3 bases at V and 3 bases at J, leaving 8 bases unmatched. Germline assignment: CDR1 SGDLS and CDR2 YYNGEE. The CDR3 has 16 amino acids. This chain's CDR3 is CASSGELAVVYNEQFF. CDR3 sequence (DNA): TGTGCCAGCAGCGGCGAACTAGCGGTAGTCTACAATGAGCAGTTCTTC.

The chain carries TRBV6-1 and TRBJ2-7, with a weak D call TRBD1 (6 bases). This CDR3 contains 13 residues. Germline CDR1 is MNHNS and CDR2 is SASEGT. V was shortened by 2 bases and J by 5 bases, with 10 bases between the two germline ends. CDR3 region: CASSETGSHEQYF. The CDR3 DNA is TGTGCCAGCAGTGAAACAGGGTCCCACGAGCAGTACTTC.

This sequence joins TRBV29-1 and TRBJ2-1, with a possible D match to TRBD2 (6 bases). Germline V lookup: CDR1 SQVTM, CDR2 ANQGSEA. Trimming removed 0 bases at V and 1 base at J, with 19 bases between. This CDR3 spans 18 amino acids. This CDR3 is CSVEDRVAVVDSYNEQFF. DNA for the CDR3: TGCAGCGTTGAAGATCGAGTAGCGGTTGTGGATTCCTACAATGAGCAGTTCTTC.

The chain employs TRBV28 and TRBJ1-1; a weak D match, TRBD1 (5 bases). The CDR3 covers 14 residues. Germline values: CDR1 MDHEN, CDR2 SYDVKM. Trimming removed 8 bases from V and 0 bases from J, with 13 bases in between. CDR3 sequence (DNA): TGTGCCAGCGGAGCTAGGGGTTTGAACACTGAAGCTTTCTTT. This sequence encodes CASGARGLNTEAFF.

The rearrangement links TRBV5-1 to TRBJ2-5, with a possible D match to TRBD1 (6 bases). Looked up from germline, CDR1 is SGHRS and CDR2 is YFSETQ. Trimming removed 0 bases from V and 2 bases from J, with 14 bases in between. The CDR3 is made up of 16 amino acids. CDR3 amino acids: CASSLAGYRDQETQYF. CDR3 sequence (DNA): TGCGCCAGCAGCTTGGCCGGGTACAGGGATCAAGAGACCCAGTACTTC.

The chain has TRBV10-1 and TRBJ2-3; weak D call: TRBD2 (7 bases). Between the trimmed V and J ends, which lost 5 bases and 5 bases, there was a span of 20 bases. Germline-derived CDR1 and CDR2 are WNHNN and SYGVQD (reference sequence). The length of the CDR3 is 16 residues. The CDR3 DNA reads TGCGCCAGCAGTCTTTCGTGGGGGGGCCTTGGAGATACGCAGTATTTT. It specifies CASSLSWGGLGDTQYF.

About this clone itself: Other DNA sequences of this sample code for an identical CDR3. The V gene is TRBV10-2, the J gene TRBJ2-5, with 8 nucleotides matching TRBD2. The germline V gene has CDR1 WSHSY and CDR2 SAAADI. Germline trimming cut 2 bases from V and 5 bases from J; bases unmatched to any gene: 4. The CDR3 runs to 14 residues. The CDR3 sequence: CASSELAGGETQYF. CDR3 sequence (DNA): TGCGCCAGCAGTGAGCTAGCGGGCGGGGAGACCCAGTACTTC.

This rearrangement joins TRBV28 to TRBJ2-7, with 10 bases aligning to TRBD1. V gave up 6 bases and J gave up 2 bases; unmatched junction bases: 7. CDR1 and CDR2 (germline): MDHEN, SYDVKM. This CDR3 contains 15 residues. Here the CDR3 reads CASSGTGTGAYEQYF. Here the CDR3 DNA reads TGTGCCAGCAGCGGAACCGGGACAGGGGCCTACGAGCAGTACTTC.

This clone was counted a single time. The V gene is TRBV11-2, the J gene TRBJ2-7; 7 bases align to TRBD1. V gave up 4 bases and J gave up 3 bases; unmatched junction bases: 9. This CDR3 is 15 amino acids long. CDR1 is SGHAT and CDR2 is FQNNGV in the germline V gene. The chain's CDR3 is CASSYSGGPDYEQYF. In DNA, the CDR3 is TGTGCCAGCAGCTATTCAGGGGGTCCCGACTACGAGCAGTACTTC.

The CDR3 bases are TGTGCCACCAAACAGCCAAGAGGGACTGGAAACACCATATATTTT. Amino acids: CATKQPRGTGNTIYF. The rearrangement links TRBV7-9 to TRBJ1-3, with D hard to call. There are 15 residues in the CDR3. The germline CDR1 and CDR2 sequences are SEHNR and FQNEAQ (reference sequence). The germline V and J ends were trimmed by 10 bases and 2 bases, with 18 bases remaining between them.

This clone was picked up one time. The chain joins TRBV7-9 to TRBJ1-1; D unresolved. Germline V gene data show CDR1 as SEHNR and CDR2 as FQNEAQ (reference sequence). The CDR3 is 13 residues long. Between the trimmed V and J ends, which lost 2 bases and 3 bases, there was a span of 7 bases. The CDR3 region has the DNA TGTGCCAGCAGCTTACCAACTGACACTGAAGCTTTCTTT. It translates to CASSLPTDTEAFF.

This chain joins TRBV2 and TRBJ2-1; no definite D call. The length of the CDR3 is 13 residues. Deletions cut 1 base from V and 4 bases from J, with 5 bases between. In germline, CDR1 is SNHLY, CDR2 FYNNEI. The CDR3 nucleotides are TGTGCCAGCAGTGAAGTAGATTACAATGAGCAGTTCTTC. Amino acids: CASSEVDYNEQFF.

The chain has TRBV10-2 and TRBJ2-7; D perhaps matches TRBD2 (5 bases). Trimming stripped 0 bases from V and 3 bases from J, with 15 bases between. CDR1 and CDR2 from the germline V gene are WSHSY and SAAADI. The CDR3 runs to 16 residues. Written as DNA, the CDR3 is TGCGCCAGCAGTGAGTCGAGTGAGGGATTAAACTACGAGCAGTACTTC. Translation gives CASSESSEGLNYEQYF.

Turning to this clone: This same CDR3 is encoded by further DNA sequences in the sample. The chain carries TRBV28 and TRBJ2-7; 7 nucleotides match TRBD1. V lost 3 bases, J lost 2 bases, and 4 bases stayed unmatched. Germline CDR1 is MDHEN and CDR2 is SYDVKM. The CDR3 totals 14 residues. The CDR3 sequence is CASSLRGLAYEQYF. The CDR3, as DNA: TGTGCCAGCAGTTTGAGGGGGCTTGCCTACGAGCAGTACTTC.

V usage is TRBV9 and J usage is TRBJ2-1; TRBD2 matches 7 bases. Germline lookup yields CDR1 SGDLS and CDR2 YYNGEE. The CDR3 spans 17 residues. The ends lost 4 bases at V and 5 bases at J; junction bases unmatched: 15. CDR3 protein: CASSTLASGINHNEQFF. Written as DNA, the CDR3 is TGTGCCAGCAGCACCCTGGCGAGCGGGATAAACCACAATGAGCAGTTCTTC. Combining the CDR3 with reference TRBV9 and TRBJ2-1 gives the whole variable domain DSGVTQTPKHLITATGQRVTLRCSPRSGDLSVYWYQQSLDQGLQFLIQYYNGEERAKGNILERFSAQQFPDLHSELNLSSLELGDSALYFCASSTLASGINHNEQFFGPGTRLTVL.

The rearrangement links TRBV29-1 to TRBJ2-1; 11 bases line up with TRBD2. Germline V gives CDR1 SQVTM, CDR2 ANQGSEA. The V segment lost 1 base and the J segment 5 bases; nucleotides outside the gene matches: 4. CDR3 size: 15 residues. CDR3 sequence (DNA): TGCAGCGTTGAAGTGGGGACTAGCGGCCACAATGAGCAGTTCTTC. Protein: CSVEVGTSGHNEQFF.

CDR3 coding DNA: TGTGCCAGCAGCTTTCATAGCTCCTACGAGCAGTACTTC. Its translation: CASSFHSSYEQYF. V gene TRBV11-2 combines with J gene TRBJ2-7, with D unresolved. CDR1 and CDR2 (germline): SGHAT, FQNNGV. V was pared by 3 bases and J by 0 bases, with 6 bases between. The CDR3 has 13 amino acids. Supplemented by reference TRBV11-2 and TRBJ2-7, the full variable domain reads EAGVAQSPRYKIIEKRQSVAFWCNPISGHATLYWYQQILGQGPKLLIQFQNNGVVDDSQLPKDRFSAERLKGVDSTLKIQPAKLEDSAVYLCASSFHSSYEQYFGPGTRLTVT.

The chain carries TRBV9 and TRBJ1-2; D is possibly TRBD1 (5 bases). CDR3 length: 16 residues. The germline gives CDR1 SGDLS, CDR2 YYNGEE. Trimming shortened V by 4 bases and J by 4 bases, and 20 bases separated the two germline ends. The CDR3 region has the DNA TGTGCCAGCAGCCCCGGCGGGGCGGTACCCCCCTATGGCTACACCTTC. Protein sequence: CASSPGGAVPPYGYTF.

This sequence joins TRBV11-3 and TRBJ1-1; no reliable D call. V was pared by 5 bases and J by 0 bases, with 13 bases between. Germline assignment: CDR1 SGHNT and CDR2 YENEEA. This CDR3 region has 15 residues. Written as DNA, the CDR3 is TGTGCCAGCAGCGCCCTAGTTGGGATGAACACTGAAGCTTTCTTT. Residues: CASSALVGMNTEAFF.

V is TRBV13 and J is TRBJ2-7; weak D call: TRBD1 (7 bases). The ends were cut back, 5 bases at V and 3 bases at J, with 20 bases in the middle. The CDR3 covers 16 residues. CDR1 is PRHDT, CDR2 FYEKMQ, per germline (reference sequence). The CDR3 DNA is TGTGCCAGCAGCCCCGAGGGCGCAGGGGGGTTCTACGAGCAGTACTTC. Encoded protein: CASSPEGAGGFYEQYF. The full variable domain, its missing parts supplied by reference TRBV13 and TRBJ2-7, is AAGVIQSPRHLIKEKRETATLKCYPIPRHDTVYWYQQGPGQDPQFLISFYEKMQSDKGSIPDRFSAQQFSDYHSELNMSSLELGDSALYFCASSPEGAGGFYEQYFGPGTRLTVT.

The V gene is TRBV6-6, the J gene TRBJ2-7; D may be TRBD2 (5 bases). Germline CDR1 and CDR2: MNHNY and SVGAGI (reference sequence). The CDR3 length is 15 residues. The ends were cut back, 7 bases at V and 3 bases at J, with 19 bases in the middle. DNA of the CDR3: TGTGCCAGCACCACAAGCCGGTCGGGGAGCTACGAGCAGTACTTC. It translates to CASTTSRSGSYEQYF.

The chain has TRBV7-2 and TRBJ2-7; 8 bases are shared with TRBD2. CDR1 and CDR2 from the germline V gene are SGHTA and FQGNSA. The trim removed 4 bases at V and 2 bases at J, leaving 7 bases unmatched. The CDR3 is 15 residues long. The CDR3 loop reads CASSSGGGPTYEQYF. The CDR3 DNA reads TGTGCCAGCAGCTCCGGGGGGGGCCCCACCTACGAGCAGTACTTC.

The chain has TRBV27 and TRBJ1-5; the match to TRBD1 covers 7 bases. V dropped 3 bases and J dropped 5; count of bases not matched to a gene: 4. The germline V gene encodes CDR1 MNHEY and CDR2 SMNVEV (reference sequence). The CDR3 sequence is 14 residues long. The CDR3 spells CASSLTGTDQPQHF. CDR3 sequence (DNA): TGTGCCAGCAGTTTGACAGGGACCGATCAGCCCCAGCATTTT.